The 27 T cell receptor beta chains below come from one sample, sequenced in a study of blood T cell repertoires in COVID-19. Repertoires were generated with immunoSEQ multiplex PCR, while TCRdb's copy carries only in-frame clones and drops some. The data contain roughly 250,000 clones, just under 85% of them singletons. The source material was peripheral blood. All receptors derive from a woman aged 80 or older with acute or convalescent COVID-19.

Notes on this clone: In the same sample, other DNA sequences code for this CDR3. The chain couples TRBV7-2 to TRBJ1-2, with 9 bases fitting TRBD1. V trimming: 5 bases; J trimming: 4 bases; junction bases outside the gene matches: 8. The CDR3 totals 15 residues. Germline V CDR1 and CDR2: SGHTA, FQGNSA. The CDR3 loop is CASSPRTGATYGYTF. CDR3 DNA sequence: TGTGCCAGCAGCCCCCGGACAGGGGCGACCTATGGCTACACCTTC.

This clone was found a few times. The gene calls are TRBV4-1 and TRBJ2-6, with D possibly TRBD2 on 6 matching bases. The CDR3 covers 17 residues. V gave up 0 bases and J gave up 0 bases, with 9 bases separating them. CDR1 is MGHRA and CDR2 is YSYEKL in the germline V gene. The CDR3 nucleotides are TGCGCCAGCAGCCAAGATGGGGGGAGCTCTGGGGCCAACGTCCTGACTTTC. The encoded protein is CASSQDGGSSGANVLTF.

The rearrangement links TRBV28 to TRBJ2-3; D remains ambiguous. The CDR3 length is 15 residues. Germline CDR1 is MDHEN and CDR2 is SYDVKM. V was shortened by 3 bases and J by 1 base, with 11 bases between the two germline ends. DNA of the CDR3: TGTGCCAGCAGTTTTAGTACGAGTGGCACAGATACGCAGTATTTT. Encoded protein: CASSFSTSGTDTQYF.

The V call is TRBV6-1, the J call TRBJ2-7; D uncertain. V lost 1 base to trimming and J lost 3 bases, with 10 bases between them. The CDR3 extends over 14 amino acids. CDR1 MNHNS and CDR2 SASEGT come from the germline V gene. CDR3: CASSEGSTDYEQYF. CDR3 in DNA: TGTGCCAGCAGTGAAGGCTCTACAGACTACGAGCAGTACTTC.

The chain carries TRBV7-2 and TRBJ1-5; TRBD1 is a possible D gene (6 bases). This CDR3 is 14 amino acids long. Germline CDR1 is SGHTA and CDR2 is FQGNSA. Trimming took 5 bases from V and 3 from J, leaving 11 bases between them. The CDR3 protein is CASSLGTLNQPQHF. The CDR3 DNA sequence: TGTGCCAGCAGCCTCGGGACACTCAATCAGCCCCAGCATTTT.

The rearrangement joins TRBV7-2 to TRBJ1-1; D is possibly TRBD1 (5 bases). Germline V gene sequence: CDR1 SGHTA, CDR2 FQGNSA. The CDR3 has 12 residues. Trimming cost V 1 base and J 7 bases, with 7 bases left between them. CDR3 sequence reads: CASSLGGGEAFF. The CDR3 DNA sequence: TGTGCCAGCAGCTTAGGGGGGGGTGAAGCTTTCTTT. Using reference TRBV7-2 and TRBJ1-1 for the parts outside the CDR3, the full variable domain is GAGVSQSPSNKVTEKGKDVELRCDPISGHTALYWYRQSLGQGLEFLIYFQGNSAPDKSGLPSDRFSAERTGGSVSTLTIQRTQQEDSAVYLCASSLGGGEAFFGQGTRLTVV.

The rearrangement uses TRBV6-5 and TRBJ2-7; 12 bases are a match to TRBD2. Per the germline V gene, CDR1 is MNHEY and CDR2 is SVGAGI. The CDR3 runs to 15 residues. The V segment lost 0 bases and the J segment 6 bases; nucleotides outside the gene matches: 3. CDR3 sequence reads: CASSYSRTSGAEQYF. Here the CDR3 DNA reads TGTGCCAGCAGTTACTCCCGGACTAGCGGGGCCGAGCAGTACTTC.

This sequence joins TRBV19 and TRBJ1-2; D is ambiguous. CDR3 size: 13 residues. Germline V gene lookup returns CDR1 LNHDA and CDR2 SQIVND (reference sequence). V was cut by 2 bases and J by 2 bases, with 6 bases left in between. DNA of the CDR3: TGTGCCAGTAGTATAAACAGAAACTATGGCTACACCTTC. Its translation is CASSINRNYGYTF.

This clone was observed a few times. The chain recombines TRBV28 with TRBJ1-5, with 7 bases lining up with TRBD1. V dropped 4 bases and J dropped 4; count of bases not matched to a gene: 10. Germline V gives CDR1 MDHEN, CDR2 SYDVKM. The CDR3 spans 16 residues. Here the CDR3 reads CASSSQGFPQNQPQHF. CDR3 DNA: TGTGCCAGCAGTTCACAGGGGTTCCCCCAAAATCAGCCCCAGCATTTT.

CDR3 DNA: TGTGCCAGCTCCCCGACACGAACCTACAATGAGCAGTTCTTC. Translating gives CASSPTRTYNEQFF. The rearrangement uses TRBV27 and TRBJ2-1; D gene unclear. The length of the CDR3 is 14 residues. V was cut by 8 bases and J by 2 bases, with 13 bases left in between. Per the germline V gene, CDR1 is MNHEY and CDR2 is SMNVEV (reference sequence).

A note on this clone: Other DNA sequences within the sample encode an identical CDR3. This rearrangement joins TRBV2 to TRBJ1-5, with 7 bases identical to TRBD1. Germline V CDR1 and CDR2: SNHLY, FYNNEI. Trimming took 4 bases from V and 2 from J; bases not matched to a gene: 5. CDR3 length: 15 amino acids. The CDR3 coding sequence is TGTGCCAGCAGTGTTTCAGGACAGGGCAATCAGCCCCAGCATTTT. Its protein product is CASSVSGQGNQPQHF.

The chain carries TRBV7-2 and TRBJ1-1; D not certain. Trimming pared 1 base from V and 3 bases from J, leaving 6 bases between. CDR1 SGHTA and CDR2 FQGNSA come from the germline V gene. The length of the CDR3 is 13 residues. The CDR3 region is CASSLVSYTEAFF. The CDR3 bases are TGTGCCAGCAGCTTAGTCTCGTACACTGAAGCTTTCTTT. The entire variable domain, with the rest obtained from reference TRBV7-2 and TRBJ1-1, is as follows: GAGVSQSPSNKVTEKGKDVELRCDPISGHTALYWYRQSLGQGLEFLIYFQGNSAPDKSGLPSDRFSAERTGGSVSTLTIQRTQQEDSAVYLCASSLVSYTEAFFGQGTRLTVV.

The V call is TRBV28, the J call TRBJ1-1; D is uncertain. V was cut by 3 bases and J by 1 base, with 6 bases left in between. Germline-derived CDR1 and CDR2 are MDHEN and SYDVKM. CDR3 length equals 13 residues. CDR3 bases: TGTGCCAGCAGTTTTACTCAGAACACTGAAGCTTTCTTT. This encodes CASSFTQNTEAFF.

The V call is TRBV20-1, the J call TRBJ1-4, with a tentative D call TRBD1 (6 bases). Per the germline V gene, CDR1 is DFQATT and CDR2 is SNEGSKA (reference sequence). The CDR3 loop spans 13 amino acids. The V and J ends lost 3 bases and 7 bases respectively, with 12 bases between them. CDR3 sequence (DNA): TGCAGTGCTAGTGGGGGGGGCGCTGAAAAACTGTTTTTT. Protein product: CSASGGGAEKLFF.

This clone has only one observation. J is TRBJ1-1 and V is TRBV10-3, with a tentative D call TRBD1 (5 bases). V lost 3 bases to trimming and J lost 7 bases, with 18 bases between them. The V gene's germline CDR1 is ENHRY and CDR2 SYGVKD. CDR3 size: 15 residues. The CDR3 DNA sequence: TGTGCCATCAGTGATCAGGGACCGTTGGGGGGTGAAGCTTTCTTT. Protein product: CAISDQGPLGGEAFF.

V and J are TRBV2 and TRBJ2-7; 12 positions agree with TRBD2. V shed 6 bases, J shed 1 base, and the junction held 1 base outside the gene matches. CDR1 is SNHLY and CDR2 is FYNNEI in the germline V gene. The CDR3 spans 14 residues. The CDR3 loop reads CASSGLAGSYEQYF. CDR3 DNA: TGTGCCAGCAGCGGACTAGCGGGGTCCTACGAGCAGTACTTC.

This sequence joins TRBV24-1 and TRBJ2-5; D remains unclear. The length of the CDR3 is 12 residues. Germline lookup yields CDR1 KGHDR and CDR2 SFDVKD. Trimming left V 6 bases short and J 4 bases short, with 8 bases between. CDR3 DNA sequence: TGTGCCACCAGTTGTAGAGGAGAGACCCAGTACTTC. Its protein product is CATSCRGETQYF.

This chain uses TRBV5-1 with TRBJ1-4; 7 positions agree with TRBD1. The germline V gene has CDR1 SGHRS and CDR2 YFSETQ. This CDR3 is 14 amino acids long. After removal of 3 bases from V and 8 bases from J, the junction contained 7 bases not matched to a gene. The CDR3 spells CASSSTGNREKLFF. The CDR3 nucleotides are TGCGCCAGCAGCTCGACAGGGAATCGGGAAAAACTGTTTTTT.

The chain carries TRBV5-1 and TRBJ1-1, with 8 positions matching TRBD1. J was trimmed by 6 bases and V by 0 bases; bases with no gene match: 16. CDR3 length: 18 amino acids. Germline-derived CDR1 and CDR2 are SGHRS and YFSETQ. CDR3 coding DNA: TGCGCCAGCAGCTTGGAAAGCAGGGGGCGCACCATCTACGCTGAAGCTTTCTTT. Its translation: CASSLESRGRTIYAEAFF.

The rearrangement links TRBV7-3 to TRBJ2-3, with a weak D call TRBD2 (7 bases). Trimming stripped 6 bases from V and 10 bases from J, with 23 bases between. CDR3 length equals 15 residues. CDR1 is SGHTA and CDR2 is FQGTGA in the germline V gene. CDR3 loop: CASSRRAGATEAQYF. CDR3 in DNA: TGTGCCAGCAGTAGGCGGGCGGGGGCAACCGAGGCGCAGTATTTT.

The chain uses TRBV2 and TRBJ1-1; D is possibly TRBD1 (6 bases). Germline-derived CDR1 and CDR2 are SNHLY and FYNNEI. CDR3 size: 14 residues. V lost 6 bases and J 0 bases, leaving 11 bases between the germline ends. As DNA, the CDR3 is TGTGCCAGCAGGAGGACAGAGATGAACACTGAAGCTTTCTTT. Translation gives CASRRTEMNTEAFF.

CDR3 residues: CASSRTGENQPQHF. As DNA, the CDR3 is TGCGCCAGCAGCCGGACAGGGGAAAATCAGCCCCAGCATTTT. The chain uses TRBV4-1 and TRBJ1-5, with 9 bases aligning to TRBD1. Losses at the gene ends were 4 bases for V and 4 bases for J; bases not matched to a gene: 2. The V gene's germline CDR1 is MGHRA and CDR2 YSYEKL. This CDR3 spans 14 amino acids.

The chain links TRBV7-2 to TRBJ1-1; D is unresolved. Germline loops: CDR1 SGHTA, CDR2 FQGNSA. CDR3 length: 15 residues. Trimming took 3 bases from V and 2 from J, leaving 13 bases between them. CDR3 DNA: TGTGCCAGCAGCTTTTCGCCAGGACTTAACACTGAAGCTTTCTTT. This encodes CASSFSPGLNTEAFF.

V and J are TRBV3-1 (or the pseudogene TRBV3-2) and TRBJ2-1; D possibly corresponds to TRBD1 (6 bases). V shed 11 bases and J shed 2 bases, with 10 bases lying between them. Germline-derived CDR1 and CDR2 are LGHDT and YNNKEL (reference sequence). This CDR3 contains 12 residues. The CDR3 protein is CAGAGAYNEQFF. The CDR3 DNA sequence: TGTGCCGGTGCAGGGGCCTACAATGAGCAGTTCTTC.

The chain combines TRBV18 with TRBJ1-1, with TRBD1 as a possible D gene (5 bases). From germline, CDR1 is KGHSH and CDR2 LQKENI. V dropped 5 bases and J dropped 0 bases, with 13 bases sitting between them. The CDR3 is 15 amino acids. The CDR3, as DNA: TGTGCCAGCTCATCAGGGAGGGGCATGAACACTGAAGCTTTCTTT. The encoded protein is CASSSGRGMNTEAFF.

The table lists this clone with a count of one. The V call is TRBV3-1 (or the pseudogene TRBV3-2), the J call TRBJ2-5; D is possibly TRBD2 (6 bases). From germline, CDR1 is LGHDT and CDR2 YNNKEL (reference sequence). The CDR3 totals 13 residues. Trimming took 5 bases from V and 3 from J, leaving 10 bases between them. In nucleotides, the CDR3 is TGTGCCAGCAGCTGGGACTTCGAAGAGACCCAGTACTTC. The encoded protein is CASSWDFEETQYF.

This sequence joins TRBV6-1 and TRBJ1-6; D perhaps matches TRBD1 (6 bases). V was shortened by 3 bases and J by 5 bases, with 14 bases between the two germline ends. The V gene's germline CDR1 is MNHNS and CDR2 SASEGT. The CDR3 has 16 amino acids. CDR3 DNA sequence: TGTGCCAGCAGTGACGGGGCAGGGGCGAATAATTCACCCCTCCACTTT. Encoded protein: CASSDGAGANNSPLHF.